The present entry profiles one T cell receptor beta chain with its context. The antigen is undetermined. Its ends do not fully match the called genes, so a read error is possible. This record belongs to a study of tumor-infiltrating lymphocytes in primary liver carcinoma. Overall study context: Surgical resection served as treatment for the primary liver carcinoma of these patients.

Broader study findings: Owing to bulk unsorted samples, no comparison was made between CD4+ and CD8+ repertoires.

Starting from around 0.45 ug of total RNA, TCR beta cDNA was produced with a primer in the constant region. For TCR beta, libraries were produced by three nested multiplex PCR rounds using slightly modified ARM-PCR. Primers for the first two PCR rounds were TRBV1-TRBV30 forward primers and a C-beta reverse primer (about 9 cycles per round). TCRdb used MiXCR to reprocess the multiplex PCR reads, holding one entry per CDR3 protein. This sample yields approximately 330,000 distinct CDR3 sequences, of which around three fifths are seen a single time; roughly 6% belongs to the top ten. Unsorted whole blood yielded blood RNA, and germline DNA was extracted as well. Preoperatively, roughly 4.1 milliliters of peripheral blood were collected. The CDR3 extends over 14 amino acids. CDR1 is LGHNA and CDR2 is YNFKEQ in the germline V gene.

The clonotype originates from a man aged 40-49 years with primary liver carcinoma and hepatitis B virus infection. The chain employs TRBV4-2 and TRBJ2-2, with D unclear. Sequencing was done on a sample of peripheral blood. The CDR3 nucleotides are TGTGTCAGCAGCCAAGATGGACCCACCGGGGAGCTGTTTTTT. Encoded protein: CVSSQDGPTGELFF.